Sequencing of this T cell receptor (beta chain) was carried out in a study of blood T cells in healthy people across ages. Broader study findings: TCR beta diversity was tightly associated with the proportion of naive T cells.

CDR3 length equals 15 residues. Germline CDR1 is MNHEY and CDR2 is SMNVEV (reference sequence). This clonotype appeared once. What it recognizes is unknown. One end of the junction fails to match germline, which may point to a read error. A J-beta primer mix and a sample-barcoded 5' primer were used in a second PCR of roughly 7 to 12 cycles. Tags on each cDNA molecule came from a template-switch adaptor with 12 random nucleotides. Per-sample output comprised a minimum of 3 million paired-end reads containing CDR3. A single record per CDR3 protein comes from TCRdb applying MiXCR to the 5' RACE reads. The sample includes approximately 730,000 distinct CDR3 sequences, around half of them seen just once.

The V gene is TRBV27, the J gene TRBJ1-2, with 9 bases fitting TRBD1. The sequence was collected from an elderly man in good health. Sequencing was carried out using blood. CDR3 DNA: TGTACCAGCAGTCAAACCGGGACAGGGATCTATGGCTACACCTTC. As protein: CTSSQTGTGIYGYTF.